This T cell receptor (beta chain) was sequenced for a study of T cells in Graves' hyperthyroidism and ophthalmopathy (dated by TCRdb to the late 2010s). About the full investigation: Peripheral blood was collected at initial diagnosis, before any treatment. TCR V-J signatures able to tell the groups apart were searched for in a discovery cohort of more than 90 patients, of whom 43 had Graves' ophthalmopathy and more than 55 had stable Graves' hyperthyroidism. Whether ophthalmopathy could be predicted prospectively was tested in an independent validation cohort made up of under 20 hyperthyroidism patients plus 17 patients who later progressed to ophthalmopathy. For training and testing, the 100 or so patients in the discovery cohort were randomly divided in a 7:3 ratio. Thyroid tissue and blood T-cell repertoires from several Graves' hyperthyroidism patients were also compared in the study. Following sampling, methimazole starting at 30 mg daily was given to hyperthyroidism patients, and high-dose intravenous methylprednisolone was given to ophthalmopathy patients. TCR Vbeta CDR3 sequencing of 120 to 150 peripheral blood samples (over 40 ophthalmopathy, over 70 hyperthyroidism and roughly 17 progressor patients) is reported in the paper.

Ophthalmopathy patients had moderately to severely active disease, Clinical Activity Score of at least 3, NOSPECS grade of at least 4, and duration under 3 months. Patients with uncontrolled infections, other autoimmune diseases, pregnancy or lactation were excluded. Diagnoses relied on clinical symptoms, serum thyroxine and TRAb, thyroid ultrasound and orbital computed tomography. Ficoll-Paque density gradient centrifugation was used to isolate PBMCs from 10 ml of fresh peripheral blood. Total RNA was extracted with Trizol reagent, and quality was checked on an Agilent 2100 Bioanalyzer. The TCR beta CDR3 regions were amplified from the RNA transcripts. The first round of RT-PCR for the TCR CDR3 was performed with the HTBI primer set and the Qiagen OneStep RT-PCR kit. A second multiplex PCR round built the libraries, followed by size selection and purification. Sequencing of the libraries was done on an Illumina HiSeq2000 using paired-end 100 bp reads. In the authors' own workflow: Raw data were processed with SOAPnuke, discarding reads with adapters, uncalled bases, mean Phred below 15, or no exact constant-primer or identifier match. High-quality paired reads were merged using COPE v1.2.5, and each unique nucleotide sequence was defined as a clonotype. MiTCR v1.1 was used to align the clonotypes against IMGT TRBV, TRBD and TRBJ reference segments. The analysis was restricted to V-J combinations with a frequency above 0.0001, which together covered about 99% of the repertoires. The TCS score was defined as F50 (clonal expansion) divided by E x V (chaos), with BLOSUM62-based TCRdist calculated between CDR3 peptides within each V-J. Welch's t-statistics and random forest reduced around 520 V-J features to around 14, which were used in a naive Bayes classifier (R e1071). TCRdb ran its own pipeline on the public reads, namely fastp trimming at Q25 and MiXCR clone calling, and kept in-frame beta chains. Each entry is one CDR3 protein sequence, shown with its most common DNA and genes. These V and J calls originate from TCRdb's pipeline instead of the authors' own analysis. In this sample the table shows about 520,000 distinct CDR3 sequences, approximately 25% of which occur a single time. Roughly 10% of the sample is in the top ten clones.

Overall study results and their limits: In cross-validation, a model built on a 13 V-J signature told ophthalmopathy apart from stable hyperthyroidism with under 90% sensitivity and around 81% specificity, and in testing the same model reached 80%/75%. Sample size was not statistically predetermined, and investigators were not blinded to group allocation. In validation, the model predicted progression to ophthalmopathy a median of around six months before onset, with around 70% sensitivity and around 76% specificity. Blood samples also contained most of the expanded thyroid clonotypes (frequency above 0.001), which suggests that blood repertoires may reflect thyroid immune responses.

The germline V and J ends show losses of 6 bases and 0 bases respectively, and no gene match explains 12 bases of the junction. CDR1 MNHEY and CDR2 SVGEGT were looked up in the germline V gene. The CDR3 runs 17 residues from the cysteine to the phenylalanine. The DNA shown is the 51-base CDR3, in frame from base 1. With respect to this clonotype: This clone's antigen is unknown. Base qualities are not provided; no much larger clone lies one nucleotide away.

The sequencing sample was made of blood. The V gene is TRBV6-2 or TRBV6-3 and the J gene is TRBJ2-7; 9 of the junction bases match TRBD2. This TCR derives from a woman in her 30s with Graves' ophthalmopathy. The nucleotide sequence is TGTGCCAGCAGCTCAAAATCCGGGACTAGCCGCTCCTACGAGCAGTACTTC. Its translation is CASSSKSGTSRSYEQYF.